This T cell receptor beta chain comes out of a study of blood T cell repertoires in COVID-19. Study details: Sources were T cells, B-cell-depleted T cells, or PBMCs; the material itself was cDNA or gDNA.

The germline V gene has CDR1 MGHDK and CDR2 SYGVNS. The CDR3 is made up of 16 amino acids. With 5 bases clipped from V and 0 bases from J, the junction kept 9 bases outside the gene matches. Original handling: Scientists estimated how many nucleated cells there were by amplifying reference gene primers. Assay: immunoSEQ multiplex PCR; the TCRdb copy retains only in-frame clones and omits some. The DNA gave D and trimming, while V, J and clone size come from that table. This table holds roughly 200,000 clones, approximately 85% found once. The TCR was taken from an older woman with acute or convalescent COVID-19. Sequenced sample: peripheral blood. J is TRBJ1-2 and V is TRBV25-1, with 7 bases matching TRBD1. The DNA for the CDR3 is TGTGCCAGCAGTCCCATCGAACAGGGGCCTAACTATGGCTACACCTTC. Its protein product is CASSPIEQGPNYGYTF.